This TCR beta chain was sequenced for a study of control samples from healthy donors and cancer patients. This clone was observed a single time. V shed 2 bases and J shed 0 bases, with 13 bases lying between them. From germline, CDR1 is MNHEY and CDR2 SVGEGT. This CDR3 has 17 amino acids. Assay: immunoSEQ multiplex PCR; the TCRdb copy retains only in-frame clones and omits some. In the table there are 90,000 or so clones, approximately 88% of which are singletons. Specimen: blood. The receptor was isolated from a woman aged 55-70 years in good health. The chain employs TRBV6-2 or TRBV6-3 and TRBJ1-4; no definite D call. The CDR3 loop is CASSYDYTLTTNEKLFF. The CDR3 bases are TGTGCCAGCAGTTACGATTACACCCTTACAACTAATGAAAAACTGTTTTTT.